This T cell receptor (beta chain) was documented in a study of high-grade serous ovarian cancer treatment subgroups. Profiling relied on immunoSEQ multiplex PCR, and the TCRdb table lists in-frame clones only, not all of them. The sample carries several thousand clones, 60% to 80% recorded once. Tumor tissue was taken before any definitive surgery or chemotherapy was given. Germline V CDR1 and CDR2: SGHAT, FQNNGV. Trimming removed 3 bases from V and 8 bases from J, with 13 bases in between. This CDR3 region has 14 residues. The receptor comes from a human donor with high-grade serous ovarian cancer. The V gene is TRBV11-2, the J gene TRBJ1-4; possibly TRBD1 for D (5 bases). The specimen sequenced was tumor tissue. CDR3 in amino acids: CASSFRQGGEKLFF. In DNA, the CDR3 is TGTGCCAGCAGCTTTCGGCAGGGTGGGGAAAAACTGTTTTTT.